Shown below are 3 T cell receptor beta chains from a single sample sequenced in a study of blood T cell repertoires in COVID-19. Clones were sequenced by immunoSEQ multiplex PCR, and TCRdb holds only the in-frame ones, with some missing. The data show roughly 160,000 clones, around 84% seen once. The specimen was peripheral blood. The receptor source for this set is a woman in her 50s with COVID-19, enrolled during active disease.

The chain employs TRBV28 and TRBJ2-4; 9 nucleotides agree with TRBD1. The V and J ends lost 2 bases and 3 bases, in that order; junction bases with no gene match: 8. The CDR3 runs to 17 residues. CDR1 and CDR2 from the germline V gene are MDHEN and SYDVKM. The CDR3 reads CASSLNPGTGIKNIQYF. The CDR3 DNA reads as TGTGCCAGCAGTTTAAACCCCGGGACAGGGATCAAAAACATTCAGTACTTC.

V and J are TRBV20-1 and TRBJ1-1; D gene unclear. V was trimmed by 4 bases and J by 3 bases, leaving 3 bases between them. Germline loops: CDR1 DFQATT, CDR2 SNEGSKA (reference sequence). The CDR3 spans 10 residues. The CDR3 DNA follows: TGCAGTGCTACTGACACTGAAGCTTTCTTT. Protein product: CSATDTEAFF.

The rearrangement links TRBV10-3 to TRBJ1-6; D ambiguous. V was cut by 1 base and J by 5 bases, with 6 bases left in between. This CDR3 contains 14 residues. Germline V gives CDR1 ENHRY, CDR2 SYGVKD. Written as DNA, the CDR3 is TGTGCCATCAGTGAGTACCAGGATAATTCACCCCTCCACTTT. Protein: CAISEYQDNSPLHF.